These 15 T cell receptor beta chains share one sample of origin, sequenced in a study of blood T cell repertoires in COVID-19. The protocol was immunoSEQ multiplex PCR, while the TCRdb copy is restricted to in-frame clones and leaves out a portion. The sample includes some 120,000 clones, about four fifths of them seen just once. The material sequenced was peripheral blood. The origin of the receptors is a man in his forties or fifties with active or convalescent COVID-19.

CDR3 sequence (DNA): TGTGCCAGCAGCCAGGGTATTAGAAACACCATATATTTT. This gives the protein CASSQGIRNTIYF. This rearrangement joins TRBV28 to TRBJ1-3, with D possibly matching TRBD1 (5 bases). This CDR3 region has 13 residues. V was cut by 6 bases and J by 5 bases, with 11 bases left in between. Germline CDR1 MDHEN, CDR2 SYDVKM.

This clone was counted a few times. This chain joins TRBV4-3 and TRBJ1-1; 7 bases match TRBD1. This CDR3 is 14 amino acids long. Per the germline V gene, CDR1 is LGHNA and CDR2 is YSLEER. V lost 3 bases, J lost 6 bases, and 7 bases stayed unmatched. CDR3 amino acids: CASSQDTGVAEAFF. CDR3 nucleotides: TGCGCCAGCAGCCAGGATACAGGGGTGGCTGAAGCTTTCTTT.

This chain links TRBV12-3 or TRBV12-4 with TRBJ2-5; 7 bases fit TRBD2. Trimming cost V 2 bases and J 5 bases; bases outside gene matches: 2. The CDR3 runs to 13 residues. The CDR3 reads CASSLSGVETQYF. The CDR3 nucleotides are TGTGCCAGCAGTTTAAGCGGGGTTGAGACCCAGTACTTC.

The chain combines TRBV4-3 with TRBJ2-7; tentatively, D is TRBD1 (6 bases). Germline V lookup: CDR1 LGHNA, CDR2 YSLEER. V lost 0 bases, J lost 5 bases, and 11 bases lay in between. The CDR3 is 14 amino acids. CDR3 protein: CASSQEHRAHEQYF. The CDR3, as DNA: TGCGCCAGCAGCCAAGAACACAGGGCCCACGAGCAGTACTTC.

The chain links TRBV11-1 to TRBJ1-1, with D perhaps TRBD1 (6 bases). The CDR3 is made up of 15 amino acids. With 5 bases removed from V and 0 bases from J, the gap between germline ends came to 13 bases. From germline, CDR1 is SGHAT and CDR2 FQDESV (reference sequence). The CDR3 here is CASSTGTRLNTEAFF. DNA of the CDR3: TGTGCCAGCAGCACCGGGACACGCTTGAACACTGAAGCTTTCTTT.

The chain has TRBV4-1 and TRBJ2-5; 9 nucleotides agree with TRBD2. Germline CDR1 MGHRA, CDR2 YSYEKL. V trimming: 0 bases; J trimming: 0 bases; junction bases outside the gene matches: 5. The CDR3 is 17 residues long. The CDR3 DNA sequence: TGCGCCAGCAGCCAAGAAGCAGCGGGGGGTAACCAAGAGACCCAGTACTTC. Its protein is CASSQEAAGGNQETQYF.

The J gene is TRBJ2-1, the V gene TRBV4-1, with D possibly matching TRBD1 (6 bases). There are 14 residues in the CDR3. Germline V gene data show CDR1 as MGHRA and CDR2 as YSYEKL. Trimming removed 0 bases at V and 4 bases at J, with 7 bases between. The CDR3 coding sequence is TGCGCCAGCAGCCAAGAGGGGGCTTACAATGAGCAGTTCTTC. This encodes CASSQEGAYNEQFF.

The V and J genes are TRBV6-2 or TRBV6-3 and TRBJ1-3, with unresolved D. The germline V gene encodes CDR1 MNHEY and CDR2 SVGEGT. CDR3 length equals 14 residues. V lost 2 bases to trimming and J lost 4 bases, with 9 bases between them. The DNA of the CDR3 is TGTGCCAGCAGTTACGAGGGTATCGGAAACACCATATATTTT. Its translation: CASSYEGIGNTIYF.

The chain links TRBV5-6 to TRBJ1-5; perhaps TRBD1 as D (6 bases). This CDR3 contains 14 residues. The germline CDR1 and CDR2 sequences are SGHDT and YYEEEE. Trimming stripped 4 bases from V and 3 bases from J, with 11 bases between. CDR3 sequence: CASSPWTANQPQHF. Written as DNA, the CDR3 is TGTGCCAGCAGCCCCTGGACAGCCAATCAGCCCCAGCATTTT.

The chain joins TRBV7-6 to TRBJ2-5; TRBD1 is a possible D gene (7 bases). This CDR3 has 14 amino acids. V was pared by 10 bases and J by 7 bases, with 22 bases between. Looked up from germline, CDR1 is SGHVS and CDR2 is FNYEAQ. The CDR3 sequence: CATNPGAGGGTQYF. As DNA, the CDR3 is TGTGCCACCAACCCGGGAGCAGGGGGTGGGACCCAGTACTTC.

This clone was found once. This chain uses TRBV5-1 with TRBJ1-1; possibly TRBD1 for D (6 bases). Germline V gene sequence: CDR1 SGHRS, CDR2 YFSETQ. V was clipped by 4 bases and J by 13 bases, with 20 bases between them. This CDR3 has 13 amino acids. The CDR3 DNA is TGCGCCAGCAGCGAAACAGGGTGGGAAGGAGTTTTCTTT. Protein sequence: CASSETGWEGVFF.

CDR3 bases: TGCGCCAGCAGTGAACCAGGACAGGGGTCTTATGGCTACACCTTC. This sequence encodes CASSEPGQGSYGYTF. The chain uses TRBV10-2 and TRBJ1-2; 9 bases fit TRBD1. The junction had 7 bases not matched to a gene; V was cut back by 3 bases and J by 5 bases. The CDR3 is made up of 15 amino acids. From germline, CDR1 is WSHSY and CDR2 SAAADI.

The chain employs TRBV5-1 and TRBJ2-2; D gene unclear. Germline V lookup: CDR1 SGHRS, CDR2 YFSETQ. The V end lost 0 bases, the J end lost 6 bases, and 9 bases lay between the germline ends. The CDR3 extends over 14 amino acids. The chain's CDR3 is CASSLVLTPGELFF. CDR3 DNA sequence: TGCGCCAGCAGCTTGGTACTTACTCCCGGGGAGCTGTTTTTT.

This chain uses TRBV7-2 with TRBJ2-7, with 9 bases that match TRBD1. This CDR3 is 15 amino acids long. Trimming took 4 bases from V and 3 from J; bases not matched to a gene: 7. CDR1 and CDR2 from the germline V gene are SGHTA and FQGNSA. CDR3 residues: CASSSPGTGLYEQYF. CDR3 DNA: TGTGCCAGCAGCTCTCCCGGGACAGGGCTCTACGAGCAGTACTTC.

This chain connects TRBV11-2 to TRBJ2-7; a possible D gene is TRBD1 (5 bases). Trimming cost V 5 bases and J 2 bases, with 7 bases left between them. The CDR3 length is 12 residues. CDR1 and CDR2 (germline): SGHAT, FQNNGV. CDR3: CASSGATYEQYF. CDR3 DNA sequence: TGTGCCAGCAGCGGGGCCACCTACGAGCAGTACTTC.